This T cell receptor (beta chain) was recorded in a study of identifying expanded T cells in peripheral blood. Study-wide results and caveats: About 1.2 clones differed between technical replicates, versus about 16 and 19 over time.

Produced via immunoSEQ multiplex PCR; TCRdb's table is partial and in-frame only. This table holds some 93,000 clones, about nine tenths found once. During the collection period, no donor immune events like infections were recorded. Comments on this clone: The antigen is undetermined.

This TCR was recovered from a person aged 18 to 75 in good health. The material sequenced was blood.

The DNA of the CDR3 is TGTGCCAGCAGCCCAAGGACTACCCGGGGGGGGAGTGAGCAGTTCTTC. Protein product: CASSPRTTRGGSEQFF. J is TRBJ2-1 and V is TRBV7-6, with 8 positions matching TRBD2. CDR3 length equals 16 residues. The J segment lost 9 bases and the V segment lost 5 bases, leaving 15 bases of the junction unmatched. Germline values: CDR1 SGHVS, CDR2 FNYEAQ.